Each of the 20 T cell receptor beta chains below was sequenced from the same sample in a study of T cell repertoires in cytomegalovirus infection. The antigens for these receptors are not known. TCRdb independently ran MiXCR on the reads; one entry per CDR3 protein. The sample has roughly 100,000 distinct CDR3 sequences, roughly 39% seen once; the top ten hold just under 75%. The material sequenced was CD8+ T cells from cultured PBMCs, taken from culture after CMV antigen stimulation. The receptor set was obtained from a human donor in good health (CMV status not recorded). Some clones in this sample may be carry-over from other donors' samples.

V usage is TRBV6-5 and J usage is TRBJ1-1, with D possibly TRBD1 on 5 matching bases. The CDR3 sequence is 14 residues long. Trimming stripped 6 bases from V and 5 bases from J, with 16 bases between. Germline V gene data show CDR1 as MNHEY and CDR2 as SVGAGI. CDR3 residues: CASSKQASWTEAFF. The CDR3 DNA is TGTGCCAGCAGCAAACAGGCTTCCTGGACTGAAGCTTTCTTT.

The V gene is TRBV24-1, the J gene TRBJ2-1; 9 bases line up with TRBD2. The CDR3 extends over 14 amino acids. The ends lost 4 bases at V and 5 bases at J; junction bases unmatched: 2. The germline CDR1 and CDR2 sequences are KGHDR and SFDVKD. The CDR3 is CATSEAGGDNEQFF. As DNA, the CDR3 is TGTGCCACCAGTGAGGCGGGGGGGGACAATGAGCAGTTCTTC.

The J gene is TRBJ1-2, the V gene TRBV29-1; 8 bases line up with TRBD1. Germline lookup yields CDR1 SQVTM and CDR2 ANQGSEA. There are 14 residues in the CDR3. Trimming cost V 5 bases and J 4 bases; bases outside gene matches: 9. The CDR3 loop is CSVLGQGVGYGYTF. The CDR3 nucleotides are TGCAGCGTTCTTGGACAGGGAGTCGGCTATGGCTACACCTTC.

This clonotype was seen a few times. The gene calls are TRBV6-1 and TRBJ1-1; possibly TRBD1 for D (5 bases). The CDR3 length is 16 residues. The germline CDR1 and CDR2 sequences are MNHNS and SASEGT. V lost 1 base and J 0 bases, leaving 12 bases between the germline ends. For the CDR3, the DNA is TGTGCCAGCAGTGAAGAGGAGGGGCGCATGAACACTGAAGCTTTCTTT. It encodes CASSEEEGRMNTEAFF.

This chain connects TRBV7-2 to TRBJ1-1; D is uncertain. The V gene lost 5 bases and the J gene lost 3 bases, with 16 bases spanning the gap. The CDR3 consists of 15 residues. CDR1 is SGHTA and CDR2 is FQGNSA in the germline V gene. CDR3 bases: TGTGCCAGCAGCCCCTACCTCGCACGGGACACTGAAGCTTTCTTT. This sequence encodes CASSPYLARDTEAFF. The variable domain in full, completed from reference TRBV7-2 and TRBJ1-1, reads GAGVSQSPSNKVTEKGKDVELRCDPISGHTALYWYRQSLGQGLEFLIYFQGNSAPDKSGLPSDRFSAERTGGSVSTLTIQRTQQEDSAVYLCASSPYLARDTEAFFGQGTRLTVV.

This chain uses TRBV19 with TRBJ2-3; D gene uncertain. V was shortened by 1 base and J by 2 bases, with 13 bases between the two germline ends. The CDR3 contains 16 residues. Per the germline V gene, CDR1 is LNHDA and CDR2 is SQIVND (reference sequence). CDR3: CASSIVRLGVTDTQYF. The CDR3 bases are TGTGCCAGTAGTATAGTCCGGTTGGGCGTCACAGATACGCAGTATTTT.

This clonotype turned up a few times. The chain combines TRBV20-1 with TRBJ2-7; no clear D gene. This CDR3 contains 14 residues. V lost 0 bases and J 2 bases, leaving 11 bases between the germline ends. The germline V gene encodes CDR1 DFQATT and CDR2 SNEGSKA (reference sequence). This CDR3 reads CSARDPVTAYEQYF. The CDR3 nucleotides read TGCAGTGCTAGAGACCCCGTGACTGCCTACGAGCAGTACTTC.

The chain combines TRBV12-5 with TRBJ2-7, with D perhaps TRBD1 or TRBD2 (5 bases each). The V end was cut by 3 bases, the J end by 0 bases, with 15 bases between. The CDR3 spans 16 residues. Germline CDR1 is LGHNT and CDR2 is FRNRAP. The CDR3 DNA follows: TGTGCTAGTGGTTTTTACCGGGACCGAGGCTCCTACGAGCAGTACTTC. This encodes CASGFYRDRGSYEQYF.

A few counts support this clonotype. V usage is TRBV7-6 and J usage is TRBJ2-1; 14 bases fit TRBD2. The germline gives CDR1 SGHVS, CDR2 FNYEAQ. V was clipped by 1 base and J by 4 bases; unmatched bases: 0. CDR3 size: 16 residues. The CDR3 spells CASSLGTSGGYNEQFF. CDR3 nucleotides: TGTGCCAGCAGCTTAGGGACTAGCGGGGGGTACAATGAGCAGTTCTTC.

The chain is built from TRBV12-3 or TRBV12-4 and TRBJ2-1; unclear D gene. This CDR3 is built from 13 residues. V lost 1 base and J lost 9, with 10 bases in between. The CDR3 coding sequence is TGTGCCAGCAGTTTAGATGCAACGAGTGAGCAGTTCTTC. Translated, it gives CASSLDATSEQFF.

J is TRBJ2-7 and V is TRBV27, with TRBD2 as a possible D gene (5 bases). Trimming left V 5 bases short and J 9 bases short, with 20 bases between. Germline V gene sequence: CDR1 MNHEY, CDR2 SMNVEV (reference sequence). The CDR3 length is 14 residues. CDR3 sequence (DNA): TGTGCCAGCAGTCTTAGCGTAGATTCGCGAGCGCAGTACTTC. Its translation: CASSLSVDSRAQYF.

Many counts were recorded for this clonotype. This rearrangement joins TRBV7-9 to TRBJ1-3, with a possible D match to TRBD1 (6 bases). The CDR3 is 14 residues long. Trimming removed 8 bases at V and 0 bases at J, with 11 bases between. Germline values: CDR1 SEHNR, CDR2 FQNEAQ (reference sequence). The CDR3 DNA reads TGTGCCAGCCGGGGGCAGGCCTCTGGAAACACCATATATTTT. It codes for CASRGQASGNTIYF.

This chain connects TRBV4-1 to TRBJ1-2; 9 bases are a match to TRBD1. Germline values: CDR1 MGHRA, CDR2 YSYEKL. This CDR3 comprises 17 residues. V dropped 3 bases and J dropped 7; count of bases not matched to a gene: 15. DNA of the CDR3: TGCGCCAGCAGCCAGCAGAATGCCGGGACAGGGTTTTCTGGCTACACCTTC. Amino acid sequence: CASSQQNAGTGFSGYTF.

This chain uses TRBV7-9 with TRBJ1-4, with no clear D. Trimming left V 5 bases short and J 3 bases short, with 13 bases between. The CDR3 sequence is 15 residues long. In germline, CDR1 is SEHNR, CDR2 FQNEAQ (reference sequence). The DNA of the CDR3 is TGTGCCAGCAGCCCCGGCTGGCAGTCTAATGAAAAACTGTTTTTT. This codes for CASSPGWQSNEKLFF.

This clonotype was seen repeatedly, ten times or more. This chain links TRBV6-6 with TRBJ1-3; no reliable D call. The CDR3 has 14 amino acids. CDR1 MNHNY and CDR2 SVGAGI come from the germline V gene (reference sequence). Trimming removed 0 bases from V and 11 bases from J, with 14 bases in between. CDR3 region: CASSYSIQANAIYF. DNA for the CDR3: TGTGCCAGCAGTTACTCGATCCAGGCTAACGCCATATATTTT.

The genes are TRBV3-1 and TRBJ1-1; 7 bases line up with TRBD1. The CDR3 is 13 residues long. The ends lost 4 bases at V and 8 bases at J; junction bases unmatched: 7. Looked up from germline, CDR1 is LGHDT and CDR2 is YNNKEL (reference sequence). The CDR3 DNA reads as TGTGCCAGCAGCCCCCAGGGGGTGGCGGAAGCTTTCTTT. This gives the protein CASSPQGVAEAFF.

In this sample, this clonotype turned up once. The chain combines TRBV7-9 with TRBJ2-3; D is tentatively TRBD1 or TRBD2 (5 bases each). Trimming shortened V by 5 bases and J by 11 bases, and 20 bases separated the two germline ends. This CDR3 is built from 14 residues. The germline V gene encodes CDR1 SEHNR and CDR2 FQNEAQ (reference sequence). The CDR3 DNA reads TGTGCCAGCAGCACCCCCCCCGGGAAAGGGGTGCAGTATTTT. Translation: CASSTPPGKGVQYF.

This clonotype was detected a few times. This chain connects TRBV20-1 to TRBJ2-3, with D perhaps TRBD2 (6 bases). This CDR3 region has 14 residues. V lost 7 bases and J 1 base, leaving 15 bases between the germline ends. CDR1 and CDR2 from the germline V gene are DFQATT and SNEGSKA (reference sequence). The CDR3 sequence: CSDHPGLRTDTQYF. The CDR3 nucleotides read TGCAGTGACCACCCGGGACTGCGCACAGATACGCAGTATTTT.

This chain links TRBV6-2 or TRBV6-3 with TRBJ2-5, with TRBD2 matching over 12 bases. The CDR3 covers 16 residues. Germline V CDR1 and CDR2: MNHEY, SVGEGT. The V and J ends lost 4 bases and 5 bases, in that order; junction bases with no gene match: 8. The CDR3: CASSFPSGGALETQYF. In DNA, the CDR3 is TGTGCCAGCAGTTTTCCTAGCGGGGGGGCACTGGAGACCCAGTACTTC.

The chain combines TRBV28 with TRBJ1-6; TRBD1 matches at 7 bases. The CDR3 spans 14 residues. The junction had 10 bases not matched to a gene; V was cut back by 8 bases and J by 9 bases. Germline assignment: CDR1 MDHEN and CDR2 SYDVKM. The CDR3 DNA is TGTGCCAGCTCGTACAGGGGTCTGGCTTCACCCCTCCACTTT. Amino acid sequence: CASSYRGLASPLHF.